The 14 T cell receptor beta chains in this list originate from one sample, sequenced in a study of T cell responses to AZD1222 COVID-19 vaccine. TCRdb's copy holds only in-frame clones and misses some; the assay was immunoSEQ multiplex PCR. The sample shows about 90,000 clones, about 93% of them seen only once. Sequenced here: peripheral blood, sampled on day 0 of MenACWY control vaccination. The receptors come from an adult in good health.

This chain links TRBV28 with TRBJ2-5, with D perhaps matching TRBD1 (6 bases). Germline CDR1 is MDHEN and CDR2 is SYDVKM. This CDR3 comprises 15 residues. V was shortened by 5 bases and J by 1 base, with 14 bases between the two germline ends. The CDR3 coding sequence is TGTGCCAGCAGTGGAGGACAGCCAAGCCAAGAGACCCAGTACTTC. Its translation: CASSGGQPSQETQYF.

J is TRBJ2-7 and V is TRBV5-5; maybe TRBD1 (6 bases). Germline loops: CDR1 SGHKS, CDR2 YYEKEE (reference sequence). This CDR3 has 14 residues. Trimming removed 3 bases at V and 5 bases at J, with 15 bases between. The CDR3 coding sequence is TGTGCCAGCAGCTCGGGACAAGAGGTCGACGAGCAGTACTTC. Translating it yields CASSSGQEVDEQYF.

This chain joins TRBV11-2 and TRBJ2-2; a possible D gene is TRBD1 (5 bases). The V end was cut by 3 bases, the J end by 4 bases, with 18 bases between. The CDR3 totals 17 residues. The germline V gene has CDR1 SGHAT and CDR2 FQNNGV. This CDR3 reads CASSFLKGQGVTGELFF. The CDR3 DNA follows: TGTGCCAGCAGCTTTCTCAAGGGGCAGGGTGTCACCGGGGAGCTGTTTTTT.

This chain connects TRBV19 to TRBJ2-7, with TRBD1 identical over 7 bases. The CDR3 length is 13 residues. Trimming at V came to 6 bases and at J to 3 bases, leaving 5 bases not matched to a gene. Germline-derived CDR1 and CDR2 are LNHDA and SQIVND (reference sequence). The CDR3 bases are TGTGCCAGTAGCAACCCAGGGGGCTACGAGCAGTACTTC. This codes for CASSNPGGYEQYF.

The V call is TRBV7-2, the J call TRBJ1-2; perhaps TRBD1 as D (6 bases). Germline V lookup: CDR1 SGHTA, CDR2 FQGNSA. CDR3 length: 13 amino acids. V was cut by 3 bases and J by 7 bases, with 12 bases left in between. The CDR3, as DNA: TGTGCCAGCAGCTTTACAGGGTCGAGTGGCTACACCTTC. Encoded protein: CASSFTGSSGYTF.

This chain connects TRBV6-2 or TRBV6-3 to TRBJ2-7, with D uncertain. CDR3 length equals 13 residues. Germline assignment: CDR1 MNHEY and CDR2 SVGEGT. The germline V and J ends were trimmed by 1 base and 6 bases, with 10 bases remaining between them. Written as DNA, the CDR3 is TGTGCCAGCAGTTACTTAGAGCTCCTCGAGCAGTACTTC. Protein: CASSYLELLEQYF.

The CDR3 DNA follows: TGTGCCAGCAGTGAACTTAGACTAGCGGGAGTGGGAAACACCGGGGAGCTGTTTTTT. This codes for CASSELRLAGVGNTGELFF. V and J are TRBV2 and TRBJ2-2, with TRBD2 identical over 12 bases. CDR1 and CDR2 (germline): SNHLY, FYNNEI. The CDR3 spans 19 residues. The V gene end was trimmed by 2 bases and the J gene end by 2 bases; junction bases not matched to a gene: 9.

The gene calls are TRBV6-2 or TRBV6-3 and TRBJ2-3; the match to TRBD2 covers 16 bases. The V gene's germline CDR1 is MNHEY and CDR2 SVGEGT. V trimming: 2 bases; J trimming: 4 bases; junction bases outside the gene matches: 9. The CDR3 spans 19 residues. CDR3 amino acids: CASSYHPGLAGGVPDTQYF. The CDR3, as DNA: TGTGCCAGCAGTTACCATCCGGGACTAGCGGGGGGGGTCCCAGATACGCAGTATTTT.

The chain joins TRBV11-2 to TRBJ2-5; 14 bases fit TRBD2. The V and J ends lost 3 bases and 0 bases, in that order; junction bases with no gene match: 6. The CDR3 runs 18 residues. Germline CDR1 and CDR2: SGHAT and FQNNGV. The CDR3 loop reads CASSFGLAGGTYQETQYF. The CDR3 region has the DNA TGTGCCAGCAGCTTCGGACTAGCGGGGGGAACGTACCAAGAGACCCAGTACTTC.

The chain uses TRBV11-2 and TRBJ1-4; D remains unclear. V was clipped by 5 bases and J by 5 bases, with 12 bases between them. From germline, CDR1 is SGHAT and CDR2 FQNNGV. The CDR3 has 14 amino acids. CDR3 loop: CASSPDPGNEKLFF. The CDR3 bases are TGTGCCAGCAGCCCCGATCCGGGGAATGAAAAACTGTTTTTT.

Here the CDR3 DNA reads TGCGCCAGCAGCCTAGCGGGAGTTTACAATGAGCAGTTCTTC. Residues: CASSLAGVYNEQFF. The chain couples TRBV10-2 to TRBJ2-1; the match to TRBD2 covers 10 bases. V lost 6 bases to trimming and J lost 4 bases; unmatched junction nucleotides: 3. This CDR3 has 14 residues. Germline CDR1 WSHSY, CDR2 SAAADI.

This clone was seen once. This sequence joins TRBV6-5 and TRBJ1-1, with D unresolved. The CDR3 length is 11 residues. The V end lost 4 bases, the J end lost 8 bases, and 8 bases lay between the germline ends. Germline lookup yields CDR1 MNHEY and CDR2 SVGAGI. The CDR3 sequence: CASSFLDEAFF. The CDR3 DNA is TGTGCCAGCAGTTTCCTGGACGAAGCTTTCTTT.

The chain joins TRBV3-1 (or the pseudogene TRBV3-2) to TRBJ2-1; D is undetermined. Germline lookup yields CDR1 LGHDT and CDR2 YNNKEL (reference sequence). This CDR3 contains 16 residues. Deletions cut 4 bases from V and 2 bases from J, with 15 bases between. CDR3 sequence: CASSLNSLRPYNEQFF. In nucleotides, the CDR3 is TGTGCCAGCAGCCTTAACTCCCTACGGCCCTACAATGAGCAGTTCTTC.

The chain employs TRBV29-1 and TRBJ1-5; D is ambiguous. V was shortened by 4 bases and J by 11 bases, with 21 bases between the two germline ends. The V gene's germline CDR1 is SQVTM and CDR2 ANQGSEA. The CDR3 has 14 amino acids. The CDR3 sequence is CSVGAAGTRVAQHF. As DNA, the CDR3 is TGCAGCGTTGGGGCCGCAGGAACCCGCGTCGCCCAGCATTTT.